This entry lists 9 T cell receptor beta chains sequenced from one sample in a study of cytomegalovirus exposure and HLA in healthy donors. Vbeta (60) and Jbeta (13) primers were used in the PCR. Method: immunoSEQ multiplex PCR; TCRdb's copy keeps in-frame clones and lacks some. The sample records approximately 210,000 clones, around 79% being singletons. The sample was PBMCs. The receptor source for this set is a woman aged 45 to 65 in good health and CMV-seronegative.

The rearrangement links TRBV29-1 to TRBJ2-7; 8 bases are shared with TRBD2. Germline loops: CDR1 SQVTM, CDR2 ANQGSEA. J was trimmed by 0 bases and V by 6 bases; bases with no gene match: 7. The CDR3 is 14 residues long. The CDR3: CSVAGSGISYEQYF. In DNA form, the CDR3 reads TGCAGCGTGGCTGGTAGCGGGATCTCCTACGAGCAGTACTTC.

This clone was seen more than once but under ten times. This rearrangement joins TRBV4-1 to TRBJ1-2; possible D gene TRBD1, 6 bases. The CDR3 runs 16 residues. The germline CDR1 and CDR2 sequences are MGHRA and YSYEKL. The V end lost 5 bases, the J end lost 4 bases, and 20 bases lay between the germline ends. The CDR3 loop is CASSLMGAGAIYGYTF. CDR3 bases: TGCGCCAGCAGCTTAATGGGAGCAGGGGCGATCTATGGCTACACCTTC.

In the case of this clone: One end of the junction is discordant with germline, which a read error may explain. The chain employs TRBV19 and TRBJ1-5; 8 bases map to TRBD1. Germline V gene sequence: CDR1 LNHDA, CDR2 SQIVND (reference sequence). The CDR3 sequence is 15 residues long. The CDR3 DNA is TGTGCCAGTACCCTCGGGGACAGGCACAATCGGCCCCAGCATTTT. Its protein is CASTLGDRHNRPQHF.

The chain recombines TRBV5-1 with TRBJ1-1, with D possibly TRBD1 on 5 matching bases. The CDR3 loop spans 17 amino acids. Trimming left V 0 bases short and J 2 bases short, with 17 bases between. Germline CDR1 reads SGHRS; CDR2 reads YFSETQ. The CDR3 reads CASSLGVRAASNTEAFF. The CDR3 nucleotides are TGCGCCAGCAGCTTGGGTGTCAGGGCTGCGAGTAACACTGAAGCTTTCTTT. Looking up the rest from reference TRBV5-1 and TRBJ1-1 gives the full variable domain: KAGVTQTPRYLIKTRGQQVTLSCSPISGHRSVSWYQQTPGQGLQFLFEYFSETQRNKGNFPGRFSGRQFSNSRSEMNVSTLELGDSALYLCASSLGVRAASNTEAFFGQGTRLTVV.

The chain is built from TRBV11-2 and TRBJ2-1; 8 nucleotides align to TRBD2. The CDR3 loop spans 16 amino acids. CDR1 SGHAT and CDR2 FQNNGV come from the germline V gene. The J segment lost 0 bases and the V segment lost 6 bases, leaving 7 bases of the junction unmatched. CDR3 sequence (DNA): TGTGCCAGCAGTTATAGCGGGGTGAGCTCCTACAATGAGCAGTTCTTC. Encoded protein: CASSYSGVSSYNEQFF.

This clone was counted only a few times. The J gene is TRBJ1-5, the V gene TRBV6-5; 7 bases align to TRBD1. Trimming removed 5 bases from V and 5 bases from J; junction bases left unmatched: 9. The CDR3 consists of 15 residues. Germline CDR1 MNHEY, CDR2 SVGAGI. In nucleotides, the CDR3 is TGTGCCAGCAGTCGGAACAGGGGCAAGGATCAGCCCCAGCATTTT. This translates into CASSRNRGKDQPQHF.

The chain combines TRBV9 with TRBJ2-1; 10 bases map to TRBD2. V was pared by 0 bases and J by 9 bases, with 6 bases of the junction left unmatched. The CDR3 sequence is 15 residues long. CDR1 and CDR2 from the germline V gene are SGDLS and YYNGEE. For the CDR3, the DNA is TGTGCCAGCAGCGTAGTCACTAGCGGGAATGGTGAGCAGTTCTTC. It yields the protein CASSVVTSGNGEQFF.

This CDR3 is CASSPVRANTGELFF. Written as DNA, the CDR3 is TGTGCCAGCAGCCCGGTCAGGGCGAACACCGGGGAGCTGTTTTTT. The chain recombines TRBV7-9 with TRBJ2-2, with D tentatively TRBD1 (5 bases). The CDR3 spans 15 residues. Germline loops: CDR1 SEHNR, CDR2 FQNEAQ (reference sequence). Trimming pared 5 bases from V and 0 bases from J, leaving 10 bases between.

The chain has TRBV6-6 and TRBJ1-5, with 9 bases that match TRBD1. CDR1 MNHNY and CDR2 SVGAGI come from the germline V gene (reference sequence). V was clipped by 4 bases and J by 4 bases; unmatched bases: 5. This CDR3 region has 15 residues. This chain's CDR3 is CASSSAGTGNQPQHF. The CDR3 DNA reads as TGTGCCAGCAGTTCCGCAGGGACAGGGAATCAGCCCCAGCATTTT.